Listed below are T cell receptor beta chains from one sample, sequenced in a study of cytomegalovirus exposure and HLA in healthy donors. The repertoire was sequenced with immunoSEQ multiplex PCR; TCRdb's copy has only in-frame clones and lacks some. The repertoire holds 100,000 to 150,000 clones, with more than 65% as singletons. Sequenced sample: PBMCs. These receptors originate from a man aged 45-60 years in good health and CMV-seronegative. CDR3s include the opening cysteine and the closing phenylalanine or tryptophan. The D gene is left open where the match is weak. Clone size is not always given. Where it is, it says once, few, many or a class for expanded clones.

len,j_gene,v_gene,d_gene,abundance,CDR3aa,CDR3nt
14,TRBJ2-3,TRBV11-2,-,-,CASSLDRGTDTQYF,TGTGCCAGCAGCTTAGACAGGGGCACAGATACGCAGTATTTT
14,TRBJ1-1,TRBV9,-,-,CASSVGHKNTEAFF,TGTGCCAGCAGCGTAGGACACAAGAACACTGAAGCTTTCTTT
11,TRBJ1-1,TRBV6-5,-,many,CVTGMNTEAFF,TGTGTCACAGGGATGAACACTGAAGCTTTCTTT
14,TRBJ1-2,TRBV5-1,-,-,CASRHGQLTYGYTF,TGCGCCAGCAGACACGGACAGCTGACTTATGGCTACACCTTC
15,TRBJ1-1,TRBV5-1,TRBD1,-,CASSLQGPSDTEAFF,TGCGCCAGCAGCTTACAGGGGCCCTCGGACACTGAAGCTTTCTTT
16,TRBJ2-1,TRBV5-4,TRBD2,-,CASSPGGSRSNNEQFF,TGTGCCAGCAGCCCCGGGGGGAGTCGATCAAACAATGAGCAGTTCTTC
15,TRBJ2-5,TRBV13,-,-,CASSLYWGGKETQYF,TGTGCCAGCAGCCTTTATTGGGGGGGCAAGGAGACCCAGTACTTC
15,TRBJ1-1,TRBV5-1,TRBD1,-,CASSLQGTGGAEAFF,TGCGCCAGCAGCCTACAGGGGACCGGGGGGGCTGAAGCTTTCTTT
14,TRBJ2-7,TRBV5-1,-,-,CASSLTPTSYEQYF,TGCGCCAGCAGCCTGACACCTACTTCTTACGAGCAGTACTTC
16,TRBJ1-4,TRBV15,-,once,CATSRDLGTHNEKLFF,TGTGCCACCAGCAGAGATCTGGGCACCCATAATGAAAAACTGTTTTTT
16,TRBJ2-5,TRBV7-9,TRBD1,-,CASSSPGTGLQETQYF,TGTGCCAGCAGCTCGCCGGGGACAGGCCTCCAAGAGACCCAGTACTTC
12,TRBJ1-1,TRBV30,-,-,CAWGYGGTEAFF,TGTGCCTGGGGCTACGGGGGCACTGAAGCTTTCTTT
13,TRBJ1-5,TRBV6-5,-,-,CASSYRGDQPQHF,TGTGCCAGCAGCTACCGGGGGGATCAGCCCCAGCATTTT
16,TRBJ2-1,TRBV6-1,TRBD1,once,CASSEWGQGVYNEQFF,TGTGCCAGCAGTGAATGGGGACAGGGAGTATACAATGAGCAGTTCTTC
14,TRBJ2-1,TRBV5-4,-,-,CASSLGGPDNEQFF,TGTGCCAGCAGCTTGGGAGGGCCGGACAATGAGCAGTTCTTC
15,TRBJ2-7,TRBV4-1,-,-,CASSPKRGGAYEQYF,TGCGCCAGCAGCCCCAAGAGGGGGGGGGCCTACGAGCAGTACTTC
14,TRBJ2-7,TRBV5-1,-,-,CASSMGDKAYEQYF,TGCGCCAGCAGCATGGGGGACAAAGCCTACGAGCAGTACTTC
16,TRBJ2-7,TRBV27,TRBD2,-,CASRLRGGTSVYEQYF,TGTGCCAGCAGGCTCCGGGGGGGGACTTCCGTTTACGAGCAGTACTTC
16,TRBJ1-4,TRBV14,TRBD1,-,CASSQDRTGGNEKLFF,TGTGCCAGCAGCCAAGATAGGACAGGTGGGAATGAAAAACTGTTTTTT
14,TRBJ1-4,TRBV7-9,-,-,CASSLVGSGEKLFF,TGTGCCAGCAGCTTAGTCGGGAGTGGGGAAAAACTGTTTTTT
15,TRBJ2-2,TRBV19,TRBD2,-,CASSRRGANTGELFF,TGTGCCAGTAGTAGACGGGGGGCGAACACCGGGGAGCTGTTTTTT
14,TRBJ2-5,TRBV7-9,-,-,CASSLTGSQETQYF,TGTGCCAGCAGCTTAACGGGGAGCCAAGAGACCCAGTACTTC
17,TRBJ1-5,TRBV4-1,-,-,CASSQDMTGFSNQPQHF,TGCGCCAGCAGCCAAGATATGACGGGGTTTAGCAATCAGCCCCAGCATTTT
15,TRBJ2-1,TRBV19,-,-,CASSITAGPGDEQFF,TGTGCCAGTAGTATCACGGCGGGGCCCGGGGATGAGCAGTTCTTC
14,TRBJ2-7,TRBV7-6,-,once,CASSLKGDTYEQYF,TGTGCCAGCAGCTTAAAAGGGGACACGTACGAGCAGTACTTC
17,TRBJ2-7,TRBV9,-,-,CASSGARAGESSYEQYF,TGTGCCAGCAGCGGGGCGAGGGCAGGGGAAAGCTCCTACGAGCAGTACTTC
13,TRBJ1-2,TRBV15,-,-,CATSREGRDGYTF,TGTGCCACCAGCAGAGAGGGCAGGGATGGCTACACCTTC
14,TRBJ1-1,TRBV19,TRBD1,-,CASSDRDRDTEAFF,TGTGCCAGTAGTGACCGGGACAGGGACACTGAAGCTTTCTTT
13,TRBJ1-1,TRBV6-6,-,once,CASSAQENTEAFF,TGTGCCAGCAGTGCCCAGGAGAACACTGAAGCTTTCTTT
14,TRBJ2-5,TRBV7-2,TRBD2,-,CASSGLAGKETQYF,TGTGCCAGCAGCGGACTAGCGGGAAAAGAGACCCAGTACTTC
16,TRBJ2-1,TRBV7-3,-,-,CASSSMAGSSYNEQFF,TGTGCCAGCAGCTCCATGGCCGGGAGCTCCTACAATGAGCAGTTCTTC
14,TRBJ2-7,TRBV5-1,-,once,CASSPSSGYNEQYF,TGCGCCAGCAGCCCCTCCAGCGGGTACAACGAGCAGTACTTC
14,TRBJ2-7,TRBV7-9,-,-,CASSSTGSSYEQYF,TGTGCCAGCAGCTCGACAGGTTCGTCCTACGAGCAGTACTTC
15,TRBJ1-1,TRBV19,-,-,CASNPPGHRNTEAFF,TGTGCCAGTAACCCCCCGGGACACAGAAACACTGAAGCTTTCTTT
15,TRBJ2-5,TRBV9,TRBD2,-,CASSVTGTRQETQYF,TGTGCCAGCAGCGTCACCGGGACTAGACAAGAGACCCAGTACTTC
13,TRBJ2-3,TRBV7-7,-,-,CASSLSGTDTQYF,TGTGCTAGCAGCTTATCCGGCACAGATACGCAGTATTTT
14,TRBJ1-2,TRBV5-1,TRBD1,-,CASAQPGQVLGYTF,TGCGCCAGCGCCCAGCCGGGACAGGTATTGGGCTACACCTTC
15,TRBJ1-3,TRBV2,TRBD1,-,CASKRTGEGGNTIYF,TGTGCCAGCAAGAGGACAGGGGAGGGTGGAAACACCATATATTTT
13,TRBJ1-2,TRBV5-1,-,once,CASSNQGSHGYTF,TGCGCCAGCAGCAATCAGGGGTCCCATGGCTACACCTTC
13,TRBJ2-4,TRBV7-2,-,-,CASSLWGRNIQYF,TGTGCCAGCAGCTTATGGGGGCGGAACATTCAGTACTTC
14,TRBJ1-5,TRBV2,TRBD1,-,CASSEAQGGQPQHF,TGTGCCAGCAGTGAAGCGCAGGGGGGTCAGCCCCAGCATTTT
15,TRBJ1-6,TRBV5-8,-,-,CASAGGGALGSPLHF,TGTGCCAGCGCCGGAGGGGGGGCCTTAGGGTCACCCCTCCACTTT
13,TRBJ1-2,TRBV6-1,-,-,CATQETQSYGYTF,TGTGCCACACAGGAAACCCAATCCTATGGCTACACCTTC
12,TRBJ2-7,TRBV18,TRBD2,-,CASSEGRAGTHF,TGTGCCAGCTCAGAGGGGAGGGCAGGTACGCACTTC